This T cell receptor beta chain was identified during a study of chemoradiotherapy in HPV16-positive cancers. Germline CDR1 is KGHSH and CDR2 is LQKENI. The V gene end was trimmed by 1 base and the J gene end by 2 bases; junction bases not matched to a gene: 5. There are 16 residues in the CDR3. Produced via immunoSEQ multiplex PCR; TCRdb's table is partial and in-frame only. The sample consists of about 21,000 clones, around 87% of them appearing once. The chain recombines TRBV18 with TRBJ2-1; 7 positions agree with TRBD2. This clonotype was obtained from a human donor with HPV-associated anogenital cancer. Specimen: blood, collected from a patient who underwent chemoradiotherapy. CDR3 DNA sequence: TGTGCCAGCTCACCACTCTCTAGCGGAGCCTACAATGAGCAGTTCTTC. It yields the protein CASSPLSSGAYNEQFF.